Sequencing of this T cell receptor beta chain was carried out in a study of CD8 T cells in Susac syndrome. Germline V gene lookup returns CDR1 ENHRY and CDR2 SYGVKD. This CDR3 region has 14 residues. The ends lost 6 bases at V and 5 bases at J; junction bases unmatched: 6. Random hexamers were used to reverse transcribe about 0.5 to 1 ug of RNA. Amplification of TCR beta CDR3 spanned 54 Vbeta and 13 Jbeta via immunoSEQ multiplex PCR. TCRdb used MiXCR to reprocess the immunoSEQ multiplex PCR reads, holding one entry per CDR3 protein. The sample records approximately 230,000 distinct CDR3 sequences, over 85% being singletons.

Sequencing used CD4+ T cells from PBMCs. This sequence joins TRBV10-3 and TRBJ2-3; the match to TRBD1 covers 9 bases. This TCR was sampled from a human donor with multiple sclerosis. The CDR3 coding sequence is TGTGCCATCAGGGGGACAGGGAGCTTAGATACGCAGTATTTT. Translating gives CAIRGTGSLDTQYF.